Listed below are T cell receptor beta chains from one sample, sequenced in a study of PD-L1 blockade in urothelial cancer. TCRdb keeps only in-frame clones here, not all; method: immunoSEQ multiplex PCR. Altogether 90,000 to 100,000 clones are present, 90% being singletons, with the ten largest covering approximately 1.5%. This material consisted of PBMCs, taken around atezolizumab (anti-PD-L1) treatment. These receptors were taken from a man aged 55 to 70 with urothelial cancer. Each CDR3 is given with its conserved first and last residue. A D gene is named only where the DNA matches it firmly. Size tells how often a clone was seen (once, few, many) or the class of an expanded clone, and some rows leave it out.

D: TRBD1; J: TRBJ2-7; size: -; V: TRBV6-5; CDR3: CASRGTGTLVEYF; DNA: TGTGCCAGCAGGGGGACAGGCACCCTGGTGGAGTACTTC
D: TRBD2; J: TRBJ2-1; size: once; V: TRBV7-2; CDR3: CASSYTSGGNEQFF; DNA: TGTGCCAGCAGCTACACTAGCGGGGGGAATGAGCAGTTCTTC
D: -; J: TRBJ2-3; size: -; V: TRBV20-1; CDR3: CSASISPQYF; DNA: TGCAGTGCCAGTATATCTCCGCAGTATTTT
D: TRBD1; J: TRBJ2-7; size: -; V: TRBV10-3; CDR3: CATTRQGASYEQYF; DNA: TGTGCCACTACACGACAGGGGGCATCCTACGAGCAGTACTTC
D: -; J: TRBJ2-7; size: -; V: TRBV7-2; CDR3: CASSLSGGTNEYEQYF; DNA: TGTGCCAGCAGCTTATCAGGCGGGACCAACGAATACGAGCAGTACTTC
D: -; J: TRBJ1-5; size: few; V: TRBV7-2; CDR3: CASSLQDQPQHF; DNA: TGTGCCAGCAGTCTACAGGATCAGCCCCAGCATTTT
D: -; J: TRBJ2-7; size: once; V: TRBV19; CDR3: CASSGLLANEQYF; DNA: TGTGCCAGCTCAGGCCTACTAGCAAACGAGCAGTACTTC
D: -; J: TRBJ2-7; size: -; V: TRBV6-5; CDR3: CATSRGRDSYEQYF; DNA: TGTGCCACCAGTAGGGGGCGGGACTCCTACGAGCAGTACTTC
D: TRBD2; J: TRBJ2-7; size: few; V: TRBV27; CDR3: CASSIGLAYEQYF; DNA: TGTGCCAGCAGTATCGGACTAGCCTACGAGCAGTACTTC
D: -; J: TRBJ1-1; size: few; V: TRBV11-1; CDR3: CASSLGDTSEAFF; DNA: TGTGCCAGCAGCTTAGGGGACACCTCTGAAGCTTTCTTT
D: -; J: TRBJ2-3; size: -; V: TRBV5-1; CDR3: CASSVLSIQSSTDTQYF; DNA: TGCGCCAGCAGCGTACTCTCTATACAGTCTAGCACAGATACGCAGTATTTT
D: TRBD1; J: TRBJ1-2; size: -; V: TRBV4-1; CDR3: CASSQEGGQSINGYTF; DNA: TGCGCCAGCAGCCAAGAAGGGGGACAGTCTATCAATGGCTACACCTTC
D: TRBD1; J: TRBJ2-7; size: -; V: TRBV15; CDR3: CATSPGTANRVQYF; DNA: TGTGCCACCAGTCCCGGGACAGCAAACCGTGTTCAGTACTTC
D: TRBD2; J: TRBJ2-3; size: -; V: TRBV7-2; CDR3: CASSRTGGEQYF; DNA: TGTGCCAGCAGCCGAACCGGGGGGGAGCAGTATTTT
D: TRBD1; J: TRBJ1-2; size: -; V: TRBV19; CDR3: CASSQQGYGYTF; DNA: TGTGCCAGTAGTCAACAGGGGTATGGCTACACCTTC
D: -; J: TRBJ2-5; size: -; V: TRBV7-6; CDR3: CASSSTRYQETQYF; DNA: TGTGCCAGCAGCTCGACACGGTACCAAGAGACCCAGTACTTC
D: -; J: TRBJ2-7; size: -; V: TRBV7-2; CDR3: CASSIRQNYEQYF; DNA: TGTGCCAGCAGCATAAGACAGAACTACGAGCAGTACTTC
D: -; J: TRBJ2-5; size: -; V: TRBV9; CDR3: CASSVGSGQETQYF; DNA: TGTGCCAGCAGCGTAGGTAGCGGCCAAGAGACCCAGTACTTC